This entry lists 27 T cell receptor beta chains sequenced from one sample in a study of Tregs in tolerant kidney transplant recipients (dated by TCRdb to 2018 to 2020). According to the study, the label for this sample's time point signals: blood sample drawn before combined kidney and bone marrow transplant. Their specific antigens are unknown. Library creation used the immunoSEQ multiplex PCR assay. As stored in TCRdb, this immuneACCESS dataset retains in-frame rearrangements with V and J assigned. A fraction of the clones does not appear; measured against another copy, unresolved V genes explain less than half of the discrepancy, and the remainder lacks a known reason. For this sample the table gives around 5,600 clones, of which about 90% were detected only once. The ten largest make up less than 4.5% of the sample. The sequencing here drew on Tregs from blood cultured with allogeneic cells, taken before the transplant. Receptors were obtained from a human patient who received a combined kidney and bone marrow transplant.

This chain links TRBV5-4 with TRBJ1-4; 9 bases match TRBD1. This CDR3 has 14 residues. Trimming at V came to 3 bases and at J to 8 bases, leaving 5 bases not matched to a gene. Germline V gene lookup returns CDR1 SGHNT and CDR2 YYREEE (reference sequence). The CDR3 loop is CASSYRGRGEKLFF. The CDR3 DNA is TGTGCCAGCAGCTACAGGGGGCGCGGGGAAAAACTGTTTTTT.

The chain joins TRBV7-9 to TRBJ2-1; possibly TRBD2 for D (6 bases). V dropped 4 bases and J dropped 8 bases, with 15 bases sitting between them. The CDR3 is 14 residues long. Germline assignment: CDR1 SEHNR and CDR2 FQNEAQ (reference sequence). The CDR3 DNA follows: TGTGCCAGCAGCTCGGGGACTCCTGGGGATGAGCAGTTCTTC. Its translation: CASSSGTPGDEQFF.

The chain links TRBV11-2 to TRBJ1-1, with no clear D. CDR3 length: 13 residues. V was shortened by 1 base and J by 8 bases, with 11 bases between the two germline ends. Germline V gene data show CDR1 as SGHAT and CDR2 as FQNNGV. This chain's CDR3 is CASSLVGGVEAFF. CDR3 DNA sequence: TGTGCCAGCAGCTTAGTTGGCGGAGTAGAAGCTTTCTTT. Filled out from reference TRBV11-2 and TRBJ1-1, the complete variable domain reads EAGVAQSPRYKIIEKRQSVAFWCNPISGHATLYWYQQILGQGPKLLIQFQNNGVVDDSQLPKDRFSAERLKGVDSTLKIQPAKLEDSAVYLCASSLVGGVEAFFGQGTRLTVV.

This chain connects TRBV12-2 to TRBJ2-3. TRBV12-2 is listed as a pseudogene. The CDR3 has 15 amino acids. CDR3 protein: CASRSPGPYTDTQYF. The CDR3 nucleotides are TGTGCAAGTCGCTCCCCGGGCCCCTACACAGATACGCAGTATTTT.

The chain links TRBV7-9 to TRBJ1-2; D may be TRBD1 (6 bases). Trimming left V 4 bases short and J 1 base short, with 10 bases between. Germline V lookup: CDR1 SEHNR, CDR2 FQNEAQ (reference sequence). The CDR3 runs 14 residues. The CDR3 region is CASSYQQGNYGYTF. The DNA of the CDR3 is TGTGCCAGCAGCTACCAACAGGGTAACTATGGCTACACCTTC.

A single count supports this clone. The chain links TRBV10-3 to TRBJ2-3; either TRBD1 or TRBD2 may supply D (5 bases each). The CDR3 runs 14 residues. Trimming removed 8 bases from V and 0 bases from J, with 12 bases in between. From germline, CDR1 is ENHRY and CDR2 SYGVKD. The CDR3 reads CAIGDGPSTDTQYF. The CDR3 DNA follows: TGTGCCATCGGGGACGGACCTAGCACAGATACGCAGTATTTT.

The chain's CDR3 is CASSLERLHEQYF. CDR3 DNA: TGTGCCAGCAGCTTGGAGAGGCTGCACGAGCAGTACTTC. V and J are TRBV7-2 and TRBJ2-7; D unresolved. The CDR3 runs 13 residues. The germline V gene has CDR1 SGHTA and CDR2 FQGNSA. V was cut by 3 bases and J by 5 bases, with 11 bases left in between. The full variable domain, completed using reference TRBV7-2 and TRBJ2-7, is GAGVSQSPSNKVTEKGKDVELRCDPISGHTALYWYRQSLGQGLEFLIYFQGNSAPDKSGLPSDRFSAERTGGSVSTLTIQRTQQEDSAVYLCASSLERLHEQYFGPGTRLTVT.

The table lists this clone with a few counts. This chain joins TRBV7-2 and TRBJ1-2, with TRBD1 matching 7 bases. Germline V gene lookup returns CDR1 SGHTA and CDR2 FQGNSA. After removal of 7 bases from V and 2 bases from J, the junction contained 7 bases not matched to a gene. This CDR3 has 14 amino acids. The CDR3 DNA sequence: TGTGCCAGCACCTTGGACAGGTTCAACTATGGCTACACCTTC. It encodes CASTLDRFNYGYTF.

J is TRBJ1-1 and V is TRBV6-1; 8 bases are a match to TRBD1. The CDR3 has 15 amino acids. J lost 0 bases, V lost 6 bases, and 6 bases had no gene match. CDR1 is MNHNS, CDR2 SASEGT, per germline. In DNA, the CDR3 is TGTGCCAGCAGGACGGACAGGGTAATGAACACTGAAGCTTTCTTT. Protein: CASRTDRVMNTEAFF.

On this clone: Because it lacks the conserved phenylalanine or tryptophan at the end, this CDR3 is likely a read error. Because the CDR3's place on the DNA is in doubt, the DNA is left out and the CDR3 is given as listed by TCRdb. CDR3 protein: CASSESGPTTV. This sequence joins TRBV2 and TRBJ1-1. A total of 11 residues make up the CDR3, ends included. Germline V CDR1 and CDR2: SNHLY, FYNNEI.

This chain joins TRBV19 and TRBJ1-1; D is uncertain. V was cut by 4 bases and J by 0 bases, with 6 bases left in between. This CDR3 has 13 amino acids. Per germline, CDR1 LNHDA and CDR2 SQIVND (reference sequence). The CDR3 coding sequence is TGTGCCAGTAGTACATTATTGAACACTGAAGCTTTCTTT. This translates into CASSTLLNTEAFF.

The CDR3 spells CASSIQGQGGTDTQYF. The CDR3 DNA reads TGTGCCAGTAGTATCCAGGGACAAGGGGGCACAGATACGCAGTATTTT. V and J are TRBV19 and TRBJ2-3, with a tentative D call TRBD1 (6 bases). The CDR3 covers 16 residues. The ends were cut back, 3 bases at V and 1 base at J, with 14 bases in the middle. CDR1 is LNHDA, CDR2 SQIVND, per germline (reference sequence).

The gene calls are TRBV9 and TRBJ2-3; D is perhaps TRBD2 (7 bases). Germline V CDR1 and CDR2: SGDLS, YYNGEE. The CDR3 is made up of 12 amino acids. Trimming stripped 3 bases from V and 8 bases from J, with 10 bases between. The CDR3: CASSGGGGTQYF. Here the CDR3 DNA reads TGTGCCAGCAGCGGGGGAGGGGGTACGCAGTATTTT.

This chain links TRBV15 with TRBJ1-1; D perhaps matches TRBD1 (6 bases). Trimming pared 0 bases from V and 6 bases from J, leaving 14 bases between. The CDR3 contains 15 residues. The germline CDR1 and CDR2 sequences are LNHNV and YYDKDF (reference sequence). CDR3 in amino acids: CATSREGRGRSEAFF. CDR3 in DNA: TGTGCCACCAGCAGAGAGGGCAGGGGTCGGTCTGAAGCTTTCTTT.

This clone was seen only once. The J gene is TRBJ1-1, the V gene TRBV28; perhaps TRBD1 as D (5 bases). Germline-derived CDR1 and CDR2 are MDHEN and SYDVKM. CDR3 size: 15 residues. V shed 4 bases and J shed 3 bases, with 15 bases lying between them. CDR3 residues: CASSSQGRGYTEAFF. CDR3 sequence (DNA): TGTGCCAGCAGTTCTCAGGGAAGAGGGTACACTGAAGCTTTCTTT.

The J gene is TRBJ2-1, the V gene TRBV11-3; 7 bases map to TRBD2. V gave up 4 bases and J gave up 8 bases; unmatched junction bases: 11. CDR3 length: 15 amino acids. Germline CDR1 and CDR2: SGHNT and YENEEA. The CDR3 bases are TGTGCCAGCAGCTCGGGGCGGGGGTCGGGCGATGAGCAGTTCTTC. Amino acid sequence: CASSSGRGSGDEQFF.

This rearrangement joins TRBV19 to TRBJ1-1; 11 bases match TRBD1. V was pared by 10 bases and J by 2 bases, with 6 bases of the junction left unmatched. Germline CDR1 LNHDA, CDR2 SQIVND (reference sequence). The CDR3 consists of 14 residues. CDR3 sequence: CATGTGGFNTEAFF. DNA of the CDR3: TGTGCCACCGGGACAGGGGGTTTCAACACTGAAGCTTTCTTT.

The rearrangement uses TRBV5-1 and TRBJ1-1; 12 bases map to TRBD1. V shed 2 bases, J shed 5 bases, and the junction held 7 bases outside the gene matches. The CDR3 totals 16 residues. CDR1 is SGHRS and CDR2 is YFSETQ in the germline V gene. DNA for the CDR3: TGCGCCAGCAGCTTTACTGGGACAGGGGGCGAAACTGAAGCTTTCTTT. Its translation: CASSFTGTGGETEAFF. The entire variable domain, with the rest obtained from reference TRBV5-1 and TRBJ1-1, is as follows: KAGVTQTPRYLIKTRGQQVTLSCSPISGHRSVSWYQQTPGQGLQFLFEYFSETQRNKGNFPGRFSGRQFSNSRSEMNVSTLELGDSALYLCASSFTGTGGETEAFFGQGTRLTVV.

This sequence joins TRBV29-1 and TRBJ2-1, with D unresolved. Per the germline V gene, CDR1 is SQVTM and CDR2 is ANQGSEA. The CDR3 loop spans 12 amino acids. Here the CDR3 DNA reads TGCCTAGGAAAAAGCTCCTACAATGAGCAGTTCTTC. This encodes CLGKSSYNEQFF.

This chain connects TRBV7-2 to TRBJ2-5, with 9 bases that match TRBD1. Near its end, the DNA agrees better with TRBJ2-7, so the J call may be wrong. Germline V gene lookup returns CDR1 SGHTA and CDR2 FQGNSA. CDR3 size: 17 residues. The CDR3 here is CASSFRVLQGATLEQYF. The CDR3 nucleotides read TGTGCCAGCAGCTTCCGGGTACTACAGGGGGCTACGCTCGAGCAGTACTTC.

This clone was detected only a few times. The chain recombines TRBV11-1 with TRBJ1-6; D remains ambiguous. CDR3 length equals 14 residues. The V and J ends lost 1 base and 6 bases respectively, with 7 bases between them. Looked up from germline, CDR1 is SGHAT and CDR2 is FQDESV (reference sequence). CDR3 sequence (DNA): TGTGCCAGCAGCTTAGGAGGGCTTAATTCACCCCTCCACTTT. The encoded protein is CASSLGGLNSPLHF.

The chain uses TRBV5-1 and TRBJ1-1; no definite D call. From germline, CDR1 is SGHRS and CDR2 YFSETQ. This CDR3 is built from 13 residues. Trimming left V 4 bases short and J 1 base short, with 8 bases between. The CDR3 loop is CASSAGRNTEAFF. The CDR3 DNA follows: TGCGCCAGCAGCGCCGGGAGGAACACTGAAGCTTTCTTT. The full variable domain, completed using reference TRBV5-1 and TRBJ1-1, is KAGVTQTPRYLIKTRGQQVTLSCSPISGHRSVSWYQQTPGQGLQFLFEYFSETQRNKGNFPGRFSGRQFSNSRSEMNVSTLELGDSALYLCASSAGRNTEAFFGQGTRLTVV.

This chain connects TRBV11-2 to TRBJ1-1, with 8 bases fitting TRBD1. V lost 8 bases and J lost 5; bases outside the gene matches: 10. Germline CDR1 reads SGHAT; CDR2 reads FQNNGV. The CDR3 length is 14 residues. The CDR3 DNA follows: TGTGCCAGCTCACCCCCCAGGGGGCGGACTGAAGCTTTCTTT. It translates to CASSPPRGRTEAFF.

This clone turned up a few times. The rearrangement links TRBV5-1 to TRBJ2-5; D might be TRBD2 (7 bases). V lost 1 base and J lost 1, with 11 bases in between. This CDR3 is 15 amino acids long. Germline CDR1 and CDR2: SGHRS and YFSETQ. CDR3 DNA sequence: TGCGCCAGCAGCTTGAGGGGGGGATTCCAAGAGACCCAGTACTTC. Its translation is CASSLRGGFQETQYF. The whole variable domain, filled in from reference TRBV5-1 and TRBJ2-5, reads KAGVTQTPRYLIKTRGQQVTLSCSPISGHRSVSWYQQTPGQGLQFLFEYFSETQRNKGNFPGRFSGRQFSNSRSEMNVSTLELGDSALYLCASSLRGGFQETQYFGPGTRLLVL.

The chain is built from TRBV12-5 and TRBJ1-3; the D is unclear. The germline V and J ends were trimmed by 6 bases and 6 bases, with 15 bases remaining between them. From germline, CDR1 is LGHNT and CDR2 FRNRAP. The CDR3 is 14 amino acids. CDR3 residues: CASGRALAENTIYF. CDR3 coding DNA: TGTGCTAGTGGCCGTGCTCTAGCTGAAAACACCATATATTTT.

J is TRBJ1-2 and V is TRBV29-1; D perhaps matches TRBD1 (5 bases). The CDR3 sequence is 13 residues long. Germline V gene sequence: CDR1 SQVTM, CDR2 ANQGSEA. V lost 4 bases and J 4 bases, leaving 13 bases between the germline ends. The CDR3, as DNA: TGCAGCGTTGGGTCCGACAGACGCTATGGCTACACCTTC. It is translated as CSVGSDRRYGYTF.

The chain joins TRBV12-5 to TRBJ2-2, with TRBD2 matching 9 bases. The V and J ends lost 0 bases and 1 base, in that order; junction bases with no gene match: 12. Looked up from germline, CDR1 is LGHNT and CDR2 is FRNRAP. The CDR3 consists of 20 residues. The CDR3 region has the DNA TGTGCTAGTGGTTTGGTACAATATTCCAGCGGGGGGAAGAACACCGGGGAGCTGTTTTTT. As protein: CASGLVQYSSGGKNTGELFF.